Reported below is one T cell receptor beta chain. Its antigen is unidentified. This sample is part of a study of beta chain features in type 1 diabetes. Every bit of the isolated RNA underwent reverse transcription, so sequencing read expressed TCRB transcripts. Sequenced by immunoSEQ multiplex PCR; TCRdb stores in-frame clones only, minus some. The sample lists 300,000 to 450,000 clones; roughly 12% were seen once. Study observations and caveats: Shorter TCRB CDR3s, moderately but significantly so, marked every one of the four CD4+ subsets in Type 1 diabetes patients.

CDR1 is LGHNA and CDR2 is YNFKEQ in the germline V gene. This CDR3 contains 13 residues. With 0 bases clipped from V and 10 bases from J, the junction kept 2 bases outside the gene matches. The V gene is TRBV4-2, the J gene TRBJ2-1, with 8 bases that match TRBD2. The sample was naive CD4+ T cells from blood. The sequence came from a woman aged 18-29 years with type 1 diabetes. This CDR3 reads CASSQEVAGEQFF. CDR3 in DNA: TGTGCCAGCAGCCAAGAGGTAGCGGGGGAGCAGTTCTTC.